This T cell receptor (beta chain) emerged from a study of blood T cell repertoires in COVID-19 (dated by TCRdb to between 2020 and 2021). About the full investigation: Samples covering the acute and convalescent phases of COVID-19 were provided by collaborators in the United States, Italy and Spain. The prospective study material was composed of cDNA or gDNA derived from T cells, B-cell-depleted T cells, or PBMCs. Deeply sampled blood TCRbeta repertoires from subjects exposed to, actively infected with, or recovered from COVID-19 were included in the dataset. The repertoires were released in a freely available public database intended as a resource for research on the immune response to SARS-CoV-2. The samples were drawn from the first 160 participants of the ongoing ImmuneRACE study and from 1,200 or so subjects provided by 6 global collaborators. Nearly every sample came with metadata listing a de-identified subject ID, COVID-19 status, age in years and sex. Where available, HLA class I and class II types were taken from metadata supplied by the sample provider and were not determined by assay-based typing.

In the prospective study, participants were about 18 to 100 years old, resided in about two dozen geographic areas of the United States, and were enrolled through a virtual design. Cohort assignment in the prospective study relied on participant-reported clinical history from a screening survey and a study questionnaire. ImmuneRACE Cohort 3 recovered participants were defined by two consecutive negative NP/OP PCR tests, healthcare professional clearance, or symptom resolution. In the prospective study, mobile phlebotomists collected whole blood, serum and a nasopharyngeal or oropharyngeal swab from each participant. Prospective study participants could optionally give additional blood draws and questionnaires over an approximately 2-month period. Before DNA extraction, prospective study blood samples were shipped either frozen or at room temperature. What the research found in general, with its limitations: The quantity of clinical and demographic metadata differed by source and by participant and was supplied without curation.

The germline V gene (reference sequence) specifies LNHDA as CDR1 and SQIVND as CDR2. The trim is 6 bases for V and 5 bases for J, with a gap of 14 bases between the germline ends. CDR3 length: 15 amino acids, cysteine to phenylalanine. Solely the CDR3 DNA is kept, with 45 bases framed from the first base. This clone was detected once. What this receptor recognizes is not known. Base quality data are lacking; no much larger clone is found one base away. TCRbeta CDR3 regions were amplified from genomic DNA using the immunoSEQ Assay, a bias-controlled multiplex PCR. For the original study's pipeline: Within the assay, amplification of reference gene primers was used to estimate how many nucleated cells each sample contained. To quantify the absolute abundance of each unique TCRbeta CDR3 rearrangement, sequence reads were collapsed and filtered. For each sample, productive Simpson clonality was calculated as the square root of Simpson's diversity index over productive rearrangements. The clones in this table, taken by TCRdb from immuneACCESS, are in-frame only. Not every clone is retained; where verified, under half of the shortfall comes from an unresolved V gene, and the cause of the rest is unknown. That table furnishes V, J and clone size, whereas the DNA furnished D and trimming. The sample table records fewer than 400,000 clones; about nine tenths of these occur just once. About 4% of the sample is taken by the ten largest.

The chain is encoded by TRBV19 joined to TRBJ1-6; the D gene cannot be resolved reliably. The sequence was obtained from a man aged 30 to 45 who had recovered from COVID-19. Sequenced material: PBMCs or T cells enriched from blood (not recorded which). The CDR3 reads CASRVSSSNNSPLHF. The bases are TGTGCCAGTAGGGTTTCGTCGAGTAATAATTCACCCCTCCACTTT.